One and the same sample provided the 28 T cell receptor beta chains below, sequenced in a study of T cells in Graves' hyperthyroidism and ophthalmopathy. Template material for amplifying TCR beta CDR3 regions consisted of RNA transcripts. In the first-round RT-PCR of the TCR CDR3, the HTBI primer set was used. One entry per CDR3 protein, called by TCRdb with MiXCR from the multiplex PCR reads. The top ten hold over 7.5% of the sample, which has some 770,000 distinct CDR3 sequences, approximately 16% seen once. The sequenced sample consisted of blood. The receptors shown here come from a man between 18 and 35 years old with Graves' hyperthyroidism.

This clonotype was seen many times. V usage is TRBV15 and J usage is TRBJ1-1; the D is unclear. The CDR3 spans 15 residues. The V end lost 0 bases, the J end lost 1 base, and 9 bases lay between the germline ends. Germline V gene sequence: CDR1 LNHNV, CDR2 YYDKDF (reference sequence). The CDR3 region is CATSRDGEPNTEAFF. The DNA for the CDR3 is TGTGCCACCAGCAGAGATGGAGAGCCGAACACTGAAGCTTTCTTT.

V and J are TRBV4-2 and TRBJ1-2; the match to TRBD1 covers 7 bases. Germline CDR1 is LGHNA and CDR2 is YNFKEQ. The CDR3 has 14 amino acids. V dropped 4 bases and J dropped 5; count of bases not matched to a gene: 7. CDR3 DNA sequence: TGTGCCAGCAGCCCGACAGGGTTTTATTATGGCTACACCTTC. This translates into CASSPTGFYYGYTF.

The rearrangement links TRBV20-1 to TRBJ1-1, with TRBD1 matching over 8 bases. The ends lost 3 bases at V and 0 bases at J; junction bases unmatched: 3. Germline values: CDR1 DFQATT, CDR2 SNEGSKA (reference sequence). The CDR3 has 14 amino acids. Written as DNA, the CDR3 is TGCAGTGCTAGGTTGGGACAGGTGAACACTGAAGCTTTCTTT. It encodes CSARLGQVNTEAFF.

The chain links TRBV4-1 to TRBJ1-5; TRBD1 aligns across 11 bases. The CDR3 runs 16 residues. J was trimmed by 4 bases and V by 3 bases; bases with no gene match: 5. Germline-derived CDR1 and CDR2 are MGHRA and YSYEKL. The CDR3 DNA reads as TGCGCCAGCAGCCAGGACAGGGGGCGAGGTAATCAGCCCCAGCATTTT. Its protein product is CASSQDRGRGNQPQHF.

This clonotype was seen more than once but under ten times. The genes are TRBV5-1 and TRBJ1-4; tentatively, D is TRBD1 (5 bases). Looked up from germline, CDR1 is SGHRS and CDR2 is YFSETQ. This CDR3 region has 16 residues. Deletions cut 2 bases from V and 0 bases from J, with 11 bases between. The CDR3 region has the DNA TGCGCCAGCAGCTTTGGGACGCCTGCAACTAATGAAAAACTGTTTTTT. Its protein product is CASSFGTPATNEKLFF.

This clonotype was detected many times. The chain is built from TRBV30 and TRBJ2-1; 8 positions agree with TRBD2. The CDR3 has 11 amino acids. Germline CDR1 reads GTSNPN; CDR2 reads SVGIG (reference sequence). Trimming cost V 2 bases and J 10 bases; bases outside gene matches: 1. CDR3 nucleotide sequence: TGTGCCTGGAGTACTAGCGGAGAGCAGTTCTTC. It translates to CAWSTSGEQFF.

At least ten counts were recorded for this clonotype. This chain joins TRBV15 and TRBJ1-5, with 7 bases aligning to TRBD1. CDR1 is LNHNV, CDR2 YYDKDF, per germline (reference sequence). The CDR3 covers 13 residues. The ends lost 2 bases at V and 11 bases at J; junction bases unmatched: 6. CDR3 nucleotides: TGTGCCACCAGCAGACTTGACAGGGAAGCCCAGCATTTT. Translation: CATSRLDREAQHF.

This clonotype appeared a few times. This rearrangement joins TRBV20-1 to TRBJ2-2; a weak D match, TRBD2 (5 bases). The CDR3 covers 13 residues. Germline-derived CDR1 and CDR2 are DFQATT and SNEGSKA (reference sequence). V dropped 7 bases and J dropped 6 bases, with 15 bases sitting between them. CDR3 residues: CSVRRGLAGELFF. The CDR3 DNA follows: TGCAGTGTGAGGCGAGGGCTGGCCGGGGAGCTGTTTTTT.

This clonotype was detected many times. The rearrangement uses TRBV11-3 and TRBJ1-6, with unresolved D. The CDR3 sequence is 14 residues long. CDR1 and CDR2 (germline): SGHNT, YENEEA. Trimming took 5 bases from V and 6 from J, leaving 11 bases between them. Here the CDR3 reads CASSIGHSNSPLHF. The CDR3 bases are TGTGCCAGCAGCATAGGTCACAGTAATTCACCCCTCCACTTT.

In its sample, this clonotype was seen many times. This may be a read error, as it is one base from a much larger clone. This rearrangement joins TRBV28 to TRBJ2-5; TRBD2 matches 10 bases. This CDR3 has 13 residues. V lost 8 bases and J lost 4; bases outside the gene matches: 4. Germline CDR1 is MDHEN and CDR2 is SYDVKM. CDR3 in amino acids: CASCLAGAETQYF. Written as DNA, the CDR3 is TGTGCCAGCTGCCTAGCGGGAGCAGAGACCCAGTACTTC. The full variable domain, completed using reference TRBV28 and TRBJ2-5, is DVKVTQSSRYLVKRTGEKVFLECVQDMDHENMFWYRQDPGLGLRLIYFSYDVKMKEKGDIPEGYSVSREKKERFSLILESASTNQTSMYLCASCLAGAETQYFGPGTRLLVL.

The chain recombines TRBV11-2 with TRBJ2-3; TRBD2 agrees at 11 bases. Germline V lookup: CDR1 SGHAT, CDR2 FQNNGV. With 4 bases clipped from V and 8 bases from J, the junction kept 11 bases outside the gene matches. The CDR3 spans 16 residues. Here the CDR3 reads CASSYGLAGSPGTQYF. In DNA form, the CDR3 reads TGTGCCAGCAGCTACGGACTAGCGGGCTCCCCCGGTACGCAGTATTTT.

The rearrangement uses TRBV27 and TRBJ1-1; TRBD1 matches 9 bases. V gave up 6 bases and J gave up 4 bases; unmatched junction bases: 9. The CDR3 sequence is 15 residues long. Germline CDR1 MNHEY, CDR2 SMNVEV (reference sequence). The CDR3 DNA reads as TGTGCCAGCAGCCCCATACAGGGGGCCGGCACTGAAGCTTTCTTT. It yields the protein CASSPIQGAGTEAFF.

This clonotype was detected only once. The V and J genes are TRBV7-6 and TRBJ1-6; D is undetermined. Germline values: CDR1 SGHVS, CDR2 FNYEAQ. V was shortened by 4 bases and J by 2 bases, with 6 bases between the two germline ends. The CDR3 sequence is 14 residues long. The CDR3 DNA is TGTGCCAGCAGCTCCGTCCCCTATAATTCACCCCTCCACTTT. It yields the protein CASSSVPYNSPLHF.

This clonotype was detected ten times or more. This chain connects TRBV3-1 to TRBJ1-1; D is uncertain. The CDR3 is made up of 16 amino acids. V was cut by 4 bases and J by 0 bases, with 15 bases left in between. CDR1 LGHDT and CDR2 YNNKEL come from the germline V gene (reference sequence). The CDR3 DNA sequence: TGTGCCAGCAGCCTAACGTTAGAGTGGATGAACACTGAAGCTTTCTTT. The encoded protein is CASSLTLEWMNTEAFF. Full variable domain (outside the CDR3, taken from reference TRBV3-1 and TRBJ1-1): DTAVSQTPKYLVTQMGNDKSIKCEQNLGHDTMYWYKQDSKKFLKIMFSYNNKELIINETVPNRFSPKSPDKAHLNLHINSLELGDSAVYFCASSLTLEWMNTEAFFGQGTRLTVV.

This clonotype was observed many times. Here the CDR3 reads CASSESGGQNIQYF. The CDR3 DNA reads as TGTGCCAGCAGTGAATCGGGGGGGCAAAACATTCAGTACTTC. The chain links TRBV2 to TRBJ2-4, with TRBD2 identical over 8 bases. The CDR3 length is 14 residues. The germline V gene has CDR1 SNHLY and CDR2 FYNNEI. The junction had 2 bases not matched to a gene; V was cut back by 2 bases and J by 5 bases.

This clonotype has ten or more counts. DNA for the CDR3: TGTGCCAGCAGTTCTTCTCGACTTTCCTACAATGAGCAGTTCTTC. Translated: CASSSSRLSYNEQFF. The chain uses TRBV27 and TRBJ2-1; D call uncertain. V was clipped by 4 bases and J by 1 base, with 11 bases between them. The CDR3 extends over 15 amino acids. In germline, CDR1 is MNHEY, CDR2 SMNVEV (reference sequence).

The chain recombines TRBV15 with TRBJ2-7; D is unresolved. The CDR3 contains 15 residues. Trimming cost V 0 bases and J 0 bases, with 9 bases left between them. Germline V gives CDR1 LNHNV, CDR2 YYDKDF (reference sequence). The CDR3 sequence is CATSRDRGGSYEQYF. The CDR3 region has the DNA TGTGCCACCAGCAGAGATAGAGGCGGCTCCTACGAGCAGTACTTC.

This clonotype was picked up many times. The genes are TRBV30 and TRBJ1-1; TRBD1 aligns across 7 bases. The CDR3 contains 13 residues. V trimming: 3 bases; J trimming: 0 bases; junction bases outside the gene matches: 1. The germline V gene has CDR1 GTSNPN and CDR2 SVGIG (reference sequence). CDR3 sequence (DNA): TGTGCCTGGAGGGGACAGATGAACACTGAAGCTTTCTTT. Translating gives CAWRGQMNTEAFF.

The rearrangement uses TRBV15 and TRBJ2-1; D may be TRBD2 (5 bases). V lost 2 bases and J lost 0, with 17 bases in between. Germline V gene data show CDR1 as LNHNV and CDR2 as YYDKDF (reference sequence). The CDR3 has 18 amino acids. In DNA form, the CDR3 reads TGTGCCACCAGCAGAATTGGGGTAGCGTTTAGCTCCTACAATGAGCAGTTCTTC. Translation gives CATSRIGVAFSSYNEQFF.

The chain uses TRBV7-2 and TRBJ1-1; D is unresolved. The V end was cut by 0 bases, the J end by 7 bases, with 9 bases between. The CDR3 runs 13 residues. CDR1 is SGHTA, CDR2 FQGNSA, per germline. CDR3 region: CASSLARGIEAFF. In nucleotides, the CDR3 is TGTGCCAGCAGCTTAGCGCGAGGGATTGAAGCTTTCTTT.

The rearrangement uses TRBV12-3 or TRBV12-4 and TRBJ2-5, with D tentatively TRBD1 or TRBD2 (5 bases each). This CDR3 comprises 14 residues. The V and J ends lost 2 bases and 5 bases respectively, with 12 bases between them. The CDR3 coding sequence is TGTGCCAGCAGTTTAATGGCCGGGACGGAGACCCAGTACTTC. Its translation is CASSLMAGTETQYF.

This clonotype appeared many times. The chain recombines TRBV3-1 with TRBJ2-5, with 9 bases lining up with TRBD1. The CDR3 has 13 residues. V lost 3 bases, J lost 4 bases, and 0 bases stayed unmatched. Germline lookup yields CDR1 LGHDT and CDR2 YNNKEL (reference sequence). CDR3 region: CASSQGQGETQYF. CDR3 in DNA: TGTGCCAGCAGCCAGGGACAGGGAGAGACCCAGTACTTC.

This clonotype was observed a few times. The chain is built from TRBV19 and TRBJ2-2, with 9 nucleotides matching TRBD2. Per germline, CDR1 LNHDA and CDR2 SQIVND (reference sequence). Unmatched junction bases numbered 15, after V lost 6 bases and J lost 4 bases. The CDR3 runs to 18 residues. This chain's CDR3 is CASSLPTSGLPRTGELFF. The CDR3 DNA sequence: TGTGCCAGTAGCCTACCGACTAGCGGTCTACCGCGCACCGGGGAGCTGTTTTTT.

At least ten counts were recorded for this clonotype. This chain connects TRBV29-1 to TRBJ2-1; D gene uncertain. Germline V lookup: CDR1 SQVTM, CDR2 ANQGSEA. The CDR3 covers 11 residues. The V end was cut by 6 bases, the J end by 10 bases, with 13 bases between. The CDR3 DNA reads TGCAGCGTCACGTCTTCGTGGGAGCAGTTCTTC. Protein product: CSVTSSWEQFF.

V usage is TRBV27 and J usage is TRBJ2-3; 7 bases fit TRBD2. Germline CDR1 reads MNHEY; CDR2 reads SMNVEV (reference sequence). Trimming cost V 5 bases and J 4 bases; bases outside gene matches: 6. This CDR3 is 14 amino acids long. The CDR3 DNA reads as TGTGCCAGCAGTATCGGACTAGTGGCAGATACGCAGTATTTT. Translation: CASSIGLVADTQYF.

The chain is built from TRBV11-2 and TRBJ2-1; D is undetermined. The CDR3 is made up of 13 amino acids. CDR1 SGHAT and CDR2 FQNNGV come from the germline V gene. V lost 5 bases to trimming and J lost 7 bases, with 12 bases between them. CDR3 nucleotide sequence: TGTGCCAGCAGCCCTCGGGTGGCAAATGAGCAGTTCTTC. This translates into CASSPRVANEQFF.

The V and J genes are TRBV20-1 and TRBJ1-5; D is possibly TRBD1 (5 bases). The CDR3 is made up of 15 amino acids. Germline loops: CDR1 DFQATT, CDR2 SNEGSKA (reference sequence). V lost 0 bases and J 4 bases, leaving 13 bases between the germline ends. CDR3 bases: TGCAGTGCTAGAGACCCCGGGGCGGTTAATCAGCCCCAGCATTTT. Encoded protein: CSARDPGAVNQPQHF.

This clonotype was picked up a small number of times. V is TRBV7-6 and J is TRBJ2-2, with D perhaps assigned TRBD1 or TRBD2 (5 bases each). The CDR3 sequence is 18 residues long. V lost 0 bases to trimming and J lost 3 bases, with 17 bases between them. Germline V gene data show CDR1 as SGHVS and CDR2 as FNYEAQ. The chain's CDR3 is CASSLAVRGPWDTGELFF. The CDR3 DNA reads as TGTGCCAGCAGCTTAGCTGTTAGGGGACCATGGGACACCGGGGAGCTGTTTTTT.